What follows are 26 T cell receptor beta chains derived from one specimen sequenced in a study of T-cell reconstitution after alpha-beta-depleted transplantation in children. The authors prepared the TCRbeta library with unique molecular identifiers. A single record per CDR3 protein comes from TCRdb applying MiXCR to the PCR reads. The sample has about 500,000 distinct CDR3 sequences, around a third seen once. The starting material was PBMCs from the stem cell graft donor, obtained from the stem cell graft. Source of these receptors: a human donor who donated a stem cell graft to a child with aplastic anemia.

J is TRBJ2-5 and V is TRBV19; either TRBD1 or TRBD2 may supply D (5 bases each). From germline, CDR1 is LNHDA and CDR2 SQIVND (reference sequence). The CDR3 consists of 12 residues. With 4 bases removed from V and 4 bases from J, the gap between germline ends came to 7 bases. The CDR3 nucleotides are TGTGCCAGTAGTAGAGGGACAGAGACCCAGTACTTC. Encoded protein: CASSRGTETQYF.

The V call is TRBV12-3 or TRBV12-4, the J call TRBJ2-1, with 9 bases identical to TRBD2. V was pared by 5 bases and J by 5 bases, with 10 bases of the junction left unmatched. This CDR3 comprises 16 residues. DNA for the CDR3: TGTGCCAGCAGTGGATCACCGGGACTAGCAAACAATGAGCAGTTCTTC. Encoded protein: CASSGSPGLANNEQFF.

This clonotype came up once. This chain connects TRBV19 to TRBJ1-5; 8 nucleotides agree with TRBD1. The CDR3 is 14 amino acids. CDR1 and CDR2 from the germline V gene are LNHDA and SQIVND (reference sequence). Unmatched junction bases numbered 3, after V lost 7 bases and J lost 1 base. In nucleotides, the CDR3 is TGTGCCAGTACCACAGGGGGAAGCAATCAGCCCCAGCATTTT. Translation gives CASTTGGSNQPQHF.

This clonotype occurred a few times. The J gene is TRBJ1-1, the V gene TRBV24-1; 10 bases are shared with TRBD1. The junction had 2 bases not matched to a gene; V was cut back by 7 bases and J by 4 bases. From germline, CDR1 is KGHDR and CDR2 SFDVKD. The CDR3 consists of 13 residues. CDR3 protein: CATRGTGATEAFF. The CDR3, as DNA: TGTGCCACCAGGGGGACAGGGGCCACTGAAGCTTTCTTT.

A few counts support this clonotype. The genes are TRBV7-3 and TRBJ1-2, with a weak D call TRBD1 (6 bases). Trimming took 2 bases from V and 6 from J, leaving 10 bases between them. CDR1 and CDR2 (germline): SGHTA, FQGTGA. The length of the CDR3 is 13 residues. The CDR3 spells CASSLAGAHGYTF. The DNA of the CDR3 is TGTGCCAGCAGCTTAGCGGGGGCCCATGGCTACACCTTC.

The rearrangement uses TRBV6-2 or TRBV6-3 and TRBJ2-3; 7 nucleotides match TRBD1. The germline V gene has CDR1 MNHEY and CDR2 SVGEGT. The CDR3 extends over 18 amino acids. The trim removed 4 bases at V and 3 bases at J, leaving 16 bases unmatched. The CDR3 sequence is CASSFSTTGEGVTDTQYF. CDR3 DNA: TGTGCCAGCAGTTTCTCTACCACAGGGGAAGGAGTTACAGATACGCAGTATTTT.

V and J are TRBV20-1 and TRBJ1-5, with D hard to call. Trimming removed 4 bases at V and 3 bases at J, with 13 bases between. From germline, CDR1 is DFQATT and CDR2 SNEGSKA (reference sequence). The CDR3 contains 14 residues. CDR3 sequence reads: CSANILVDNQPQHF. The DNA of the CDR3 is TGCAGTGCTAACATTTTGGTGGACAATCAGCCCCAGCATTTT.

The CDR3 nucleotides read TGTGCCAGCAGCCCCCGGACTAGCGAGGCCAGGCTGTACTTC. As protein: CASSPRTSEARLYF. The chain joins TRBV7-2 to TRBJ2-5; the match to TRBD2 covers 9 bases. V was clipped by 5 bases and J by 13 bases; unmatched bases: 14. The CDR3 extends over 14 amino acids. Germline CDR1 reads SGHTA; CDR2 reads FQGNSA.

This clonotype has more than one count but fewer than ten. The chain has TRBV20-1 and TRBJ2-1; 7 bases align to TRBD2. The CDR3 is made up of 14 amino acids. The V segment lost 0 bases and the J segment 3 bases; nucleotides outside the gene matches: 2. CDR1 DFQATT and CDR2 SNEGSKA come from the germline V gene (reference sequence). DNA of the CDR3: TGCAGTGCTAGAGATCTAGCGGACTACAATGAGCAGTTCTTC. It codes for CSARDLADYNEQFF.

Only one count was recorded for this clonotype. V usage is TRBV12-3 or TRBV12-4 and J usage is TRBJ2-1; D possibly matches TRBD1 or TRBD2 (5 bases each). Between the trimmed V and J ends, which lost 8 bases and 10 bases, there was a span of 24 bases. This CDR3 comprises 15 residues. The DNA of the CDR3 is TGTGCCAGCGCCTTCCGGGACGGAAGTTTCTGGGAGCAGTTCTTC. This translates into CASAFRDGSFWEQFF.

The chain has TRBV20-1 and TRBJ2-5; TRBD1 matches 11 bases. Germline V gives CDR1 DFQATT, CDR2 SNEGSKA (reference sequence). V was clipped by 5 bases and J by 5 bases; unmatched bases: 4. The CDR3 has 13 residues. The CDR3 spells CSAGQGAAETQYF. The CDR3 DNA sequence: TGCAGTGCTGGACAGGGGGCCGCGGAGACCCAGTACTTC.

The genes are TRBV6-1 and TRBJ2-7; 13 bases map to TRBD2. CDR3 length: 18 amino acids. Germline CDR1 and CDR2: MNHNS and SASEGT. V shed 6 bases, J shed 1 base, and the junction held 12 bases outside the gene matches. The CDR3 sequence is CASSPGQGLAGSSYEQYF. CDR3 DNA: TGTGCCAGCAGCCCGGGACAGGGACTAGCGGGATCGTCCTACGAGCAGTACTTC.

This clonotype occurred a few times. The chain links TRBV6-5 to TRBJ1-5; TRBD1 matches 7 bases. CDR3 length equals 17 residues. Germline values: CDR1 MNHEY, CDR2 SVGAGI. The V segment lost 3 bases and the J segment 6 bases; nucleotides outside the gene matches: 14. CDR3 region: CASSYRQGSVGGQPQHF. The CDR3 DNA reads as TGTGCCAGCAGTTATAGACAGGGCAGCGTGGGTGGTCAGCCCCAGCATTTT.

This clonotype was observed a few times. The J gene is TRBJ2-3, the V gene TRBV27; 10 nucleotides align to TRBD2. Germline-derived CDR1 and CDR2 are MNHEY and SMNVEV (reference sequence). V dropped 5 bases and J dropped 3; count of bases not matched to a gene: 8. This CDR3 has 16 amino acids. The CDR3 bases are TGTGCCAGCAGTCCCTCCCCACTAGCGGGAACAGATACGCAGTATTTT. Protein sequence: CASSPSPLAGTDTQYF.

This chain joins TRBV12-3 or TRBV12-4 and TRBJ2-3; weak D call: TRBD2 (6 bases). CDR3 length: 14 residues. V was trimmed by 10 bases and J by 1 base, leaving 15 bases between them. In DNA form, the CDR3 reads TGTGCCAACAGCCAGGGAGGAGGCACAGATACGCAGTATTTT. This gives the protein CANSQGGGTDTQYF.

The chain employs TRBV24-1 and TRBJ2-3; tentative D call: TRBD1 (6 bases). CDR3 length: 17 residues. With 0 bases removed from V and 0 bases from J, the gap between germline ends came to 12 bases. Germline CDR1 reads KGHDR; CDR2 reads SFDVKD. The CDR3 reads CATSDLGGGPSTDTQYF. The CDR3 DNA reads TGTGCCACCAGTGATTTGGGGGGCGGGCCCAGCACAGATACGCAGTATTTT.

This chain uses TRBV24-1 with TRBJ2-1, with D hard to call. V lost 3 bases and J lost 3, with 14 bases in between. The CDR3 has 16 amino acids. Germline V gene lookup returns CDR1 KGHDR and CDR2 SFDVKD. The CDR3 nucleotides are TGTGCCACCAGTGATCCAGGCCTACAAGGCTACAATGAGCAGTTCTTC. It is translated as CATSDPGLQGYNEQFF.

This chain connects TRBV12-3 or TRBV12-4 to TRBJ2-5; D is ambiguous. The CDR3 has 15 residues. Trimming left V 0 bases short and J 0 bases short, with 8 bases between. The CDR3: CASSLANRNQETQYF. CDR3 DNA sequence: TGTGCCAGCAGTTTAGCGAACAGAAACCAAGAGACCCAGTACTTC.

The rearrangement links TRBV7-2 to TRBJ1-2; TRBD1 is a possible D gene (6 bases). The V end was cut by 1 base, the J end by 5 bases, with 11 bases between. In germline, CDR1 is SGHTA, CDR2 FQGNSA. The CDR3 loop spans 14 amino acids. The CDR3 spells CASSLGRGPYGYTF. CDR3 DNA sequence: TGTGCCAGCAGCTTAGGCAGGGGCCCTTATGGCTACACCTTC.

J is TRBJ2-7 and V is TRBV7-9; D not resolved. Trimming took 3 bases from V and 0 from J, leaving 6 bases between them. Germline loops: CDR1 SEHNR, CDR2 FQNEAQ (reference sequence). The CDR3 covers 13 residues. The CDR3 region is CASSFKGSYEQYV. The DNA for the CDR3 is TGTGCCAGCAGCTTTAAGGGCTCCTACGAGCAGTACGTC.

This clonotype was observed a few times. The rearrangement links TRBV11-2 to TRBJ2-1, with 7 bases aligning to TRBD2. The V segment lost 0 bases and the J segment 12 bases; nucleotides outside the gene matches: 11. Germline V gene sequence: CDR1 SGHAT, CDR2 FQNNGV. The length of the CDR3 is 15 residues. CDR3 nucleotide sequence: TGTGCCAGCAGCTTAGAGAAAGCGGGAAGGGTAGGGCAGTTCTTC. This translates into CASSLEKAGRVGQFF.

This clonotype was detected only a few times. The V call is TRBV28, the J call TRBJ2-3, with 11 bases fitting TRBD2. Trimming at V came to 5 bases and at J to 6 bases, leaving 10 bases not matched to a gene. Germline V lookup: CDR1 MDHEN, CDR2 SYDVKM. The CDR3 spans 16 residues. The DNA for the CDR3 is TGTGCCAGCAGTGGGATGACTAGCGGGATCGCCGATACGCAGTATTTT. Amino acids: CASSGMTSGIADTQYF.

This clonotype turned up a few times. This rearrangement joins TRBV12-3 or TRBV12-4 to TRBJ1-2; no clear D. The CDR3 covers 14 residues. V lost 3 bases and J 4 bases, leaving 12 bases between the germline ends. DNA for the CDR3: TGTGCCAGCAGTTTTGGGGATCGAGGCTATGGCTACACCTTC. As protein: CASSFGDRGYGYTF.

Ten or more counts support this clonotype. The chain recombines TRBV7-2 with TRBJ1-6; D unresolved. V lost 1 base to trimming and J lost 8 bases, with 0 bases between them. Germline V gene data show CDR1 as SGHTA and CDR2 as FQGNSA. The CDR3 has 11 amino acids. The CDR3 protein is CASSLDSPLHF. Written as DNA, the CDR3 is TGTGCCAGCAGCTTAGATTCACCCCTCCACTTT. Looking up the rest from reference TRBV7-2 and TRBJ1-6 gives the full variable domain: GAGVSQSPSNKVTEKGKDVELRCDPISGHTALYWYRQSLGQGLEFLIYFQGNSAPDKSGLPSDRFSAERTGGSVSTLTIQRTQQEDSAVYLCASSLDSPLHFGNGTRLTVT.

V gene TRBV6-1 combines with J gene TRBJ1-5; possibly TRBD1 for D (6 bases). This CDR3 comprises 17 residues. V was cut by 1 base and J by 1 base, with 14 bases left in between. Germline CDR1 MNHNS, CDR2 SASEGT. Here the CDR3 DNA reads TGTGCCAGCAGTGAAGAAGGCAGGGGTCTCAGCAATCAGCCCCAGCATTTT. As protein: CASSEEGRGLSNQPQHF.

The rearrangement links TRBV4-2 to TRBJ2-7; 14 bases align to TRBD2. Germline V gene sequence: CDR1 LGHNA, CDR2 YNFKEQ. The V gene end was trimmed by 1 base and the J gene end by 6 bases; junction bases not matched to a gene: 5. This CDR3 comprises 16 residues. CDR3 DNA sequence: TGTGCCAGCAGCCAAGGACTAGCGGGAGGGGTCGGCGAGCAGTACTTC. Protein: CASSQGLAGGVGEQYF.